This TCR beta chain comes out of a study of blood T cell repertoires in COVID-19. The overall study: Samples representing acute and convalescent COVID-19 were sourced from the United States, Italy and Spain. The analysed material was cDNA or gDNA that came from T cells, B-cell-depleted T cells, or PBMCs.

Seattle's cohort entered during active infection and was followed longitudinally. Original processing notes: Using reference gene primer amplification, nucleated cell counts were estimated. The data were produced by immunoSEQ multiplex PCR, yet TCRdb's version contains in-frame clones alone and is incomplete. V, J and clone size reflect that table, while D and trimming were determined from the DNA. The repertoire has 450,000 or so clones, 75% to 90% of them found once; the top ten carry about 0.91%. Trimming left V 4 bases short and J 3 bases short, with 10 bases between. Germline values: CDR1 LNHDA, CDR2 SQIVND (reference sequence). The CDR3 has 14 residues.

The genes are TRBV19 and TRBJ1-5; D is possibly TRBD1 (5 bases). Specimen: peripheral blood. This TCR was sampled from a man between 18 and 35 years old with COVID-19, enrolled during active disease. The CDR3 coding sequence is TGTGCCAGTAGTAGGGGGGAGACCAATCAGCCCCAGCATTTT. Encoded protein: CASSRGETNQPQHF.